The present entry profiles one T cell receptor (beta chain) with its context. Its antigen remains unidentified. This entry is derived from a study of Ad26.COV2.S vaccination and SARS-CoV-2 variants. For the study at large: Recipients of Ad26.COV2.S got it intramuscularly, once or twice 56 days apart.

The V gene lost 2 bases and the J gene lost 8 bases, with 6 bases spanning the gap. This CDR3 spans 11 amino acids. Germline V gives CDR1 MNHEY, CDR2 SVGAGI. This sample's treatment: some 20 received Ad26.COV2.S at low or high dose, single or two shots; 5 received placebo; per-sample allocation not given. Samples were taken on day 63 after the first vaccine or placebo injection. Spike of the Wuhan-strain SARS-CoV-2 was expressed by an Ad26 vector, which formed the vaccine. Generated by immunoSEQ multiplex PCR, the TCRdb table keeps only in-frame clones and is missing some. The sample has 350,000 to 550,000 clones; 89% are singletons. General study results and limits: Possible underestimation of total T cell responses by the TCR breadth and depth analyses was noted. Reported findings describe substantial breadth in spike-specific CD8+ and CD4+ T cell responses following vaccination.

The J gene is TRBJ1-2, the V gene TRBV6-5, with D possibly TRBD1 on 6 matching bases. The receptor's source is a person between 18 and 65 years old who received the Ad26.COV2.S COVID-19 vaccine or a placebo. Sample: peripheral blood, taken in a trial of Ad26.COV2.S vaccine versus placebo. This chain's CDR3 is CASSYRGGYTF. CDR3 DNA: TGTGCCAGCAGTTACAGGGGGGGCTACACCTTC.